This TCR beta chain appears in the sequencing data of a study of tumor and adjacent non-tumor tissue in lung cancer. Study-wide results and caveats: Patients with more diverse tumor TCRs had worse survival. Top 100 clones took a larger repertoire share in normal lung.

The template was RNA from unsorted bulk tissue. CDR1 and CDR2 (germline): SGHAT, FQNNGV. V dropped 4 bases and J dropped 13; count of bases not matched to a gene: 13. The CDR3 consists of 14 residues. TCRbeta libraries were built with three rounds of nested PCR, modified from ARM-PCR. TCRdb fed the multiplex PCR reads into MiXCR, producing one record per CDR3 protein. The data show 77,000 or so distinct CDR3 sequences, under 85% seen once. As for this clonotype: Its antigen remains unknown.

The clonotype was recovered from a woman between 50 and 59 years old with non-small cell lung cancer. Material: lung tumor tissue. The rearrangement links TRBV11-2 to TRBJ2-1, with 7 nucleotides matching TRBD1. In DNA, the CDR3 is TGTGCCAGCAGCTCCGGACAGGTTCTGGAGACTCAGTTCTTC. Translation gives CASSSGQVLETQFF.